The rows below give T cell receptor beta chains drawn from one sample of a study of cytomegalovirus exposure and HLA in healthy donors. Using immunoSEQ multiplex PCR, the repertoire was profiled, and TCRdb retains in-frame clones only, with some absent. The table has 130,000 to 150,000 clones, 70% to 75% seen once. The specimen sequenced was PBMCs. These receptors came from a human donor in good health. CDR3s include the opening cysteine and the closing phenylalanine or tryptophan. The order of the fields is V gene, J gene, D gene, clone size, CDR3 DNA, CDR3 protein. A D gene is named only where the DNA matches it firmly. For some rows the clone size is stated as once, few or many, or as a class when expanded; others skip it.

TRBV18,TRBJ2-5,TRBD2,NA,TGTGCCAGCTCACCACCGTCTAGCGGGGGCCTCCAAGAGACCCAGTACTTC,CASSPPSSGGLQETQYF
TRBV6-1,TRBJ2-7,NA,NA,TGTGCCAGCAGTGAATCCCGCGGCAGGGTATACGAGCAGTACTTC,CASSESRGRVYEQYF
TRBV30,TRBJ2-7,TRBD2,NA,TGTGCCTGGAGCCTTTTGCGGGGGTACGAGCAGTACTTC,CAWSLLRGYEQYF
TRBV27,TRBJ2-1,NA,NA,TGTGCCAGCAGTTTTCTAGTCGGATACAATGAGCAGTTCTTC,CASSFLVGYNEQFF
TRBV5-1,TRBJ2-2,TRBD2,NA,TGCGCCAGCAGCGCAATGACAGGGGGCTTAGGGACTAGCGGGACCACACAAAGTGGGGAGCTGTTTTTT,CASSAMTGGLGTSGTTQSGELFF
TRBV4-2,TRBJ2-3,TRBD2,NA,TGTGCCAGCAGCCAAGTGACTAGCGGGAGGAGGGGGACAGATACGCAGTATTTT,CASSQVTSGRRGTDTQYF
TRBV2,TRBJ2-7,NA,few,TGTGCCAGCAGTGGGAGGGCCCAGGGCGCGTTCCCCCTCTACGAGCAGTACTTC,CASSGRAQGAFPLYEQYF
TRBV5-1,TRBJ1-5,NA,NA,TGCGCCAGCAGCTTGGCAGGGTTGGGCAATCAGCCCCAGCATTTT,CASSLAGLGNQPQHF
TRBV19,TRBJ2-7,TRBD1,NA,TGTGCCATCGACCGAACCGGGACAGGGACCTACGAGCAGTACTTC,CAIDRTGTGTYEQYF
TRBV7-6,TRBJ2-2,NA,NA,TGTGCCAGCAGCTTAGTAGGGGGCACCGGGGAGCTGTTTTTT,CASSLVGGTGELFF
TRBV27,TRBJ1-6,NA,NA,TGTGCCAGCAGTTTGATGGCAGGGGCTAATTCACCCCTCCACTTT,CASSLMAGANSPLHF
TRBV28,TRBJ2-2,TRBD2,NA,TGTGCCAGCAGTTTTAGCGGGAGTTACACCGGGGAGCTGTTTTTT,CASSFSGSYTGELFF
TRBV27,TRBJ2-1,NA,NA,TGTGCCAGCAGTGTCGGGACAAGTATTTTATACAATGAGCAGTTCTTC,CASSVGTSILYNEQFF
TRBV18,TRBJ2-7,TRBD2,NA,TGTGCCAGCTCACGGGGGACTAGCGGGAGCCACGAGCAGTACTTC,CASSRGTSGSHEQYF
TRBV2,TRBJ1-3,NA,once,TGTGCCAGCAGTCAGGGCTCTGGAAACACCATATATTTT,CASSQGSGNTIYF
TRBV18,TRBJ2-7,TRBD2,NA,TGTGCCAGCTCGTCCGCCCGGGACTACCCCTACGAGCAGTACTTC,CASSSARDYPYEQYF
TRBV10-3,TRBJ2-1,TRBD2,NA,TGTGCCATCTCAGGGACTAGCGGAGTCTACAATGAGCAGTTCTTC,CAISGTSGVYNEQFF
TRBV25-1,TRBJ2-2,NA,once,TGTGCCAGCAGTGAATACCTTGCGGGCCCGAACACCGGGGAGCTGTTTTTT,CASSEYLAGPNTGELFF
TRBV5-5,TRBJ2-7,NA,once,TGTGCCAGCAGCGTGACAGTTTCCTACGAGCAGTACTTC,CASSVTVSYEQYF
TRBV7-8,TRBJ1-2,TRBD1,NA,TGTGCCAGCAGCTTAGTCCCGACAGGGCTTAACTATGGCTACACCTTC,CASSLVPTGLNYGYTF
TRBV6-5,TRBJ1-2,TRBD1,NA,TGTGCCAGCAAACACGGGACAGTGCTTAACTATGGCTACACCTTC,CASKHGTVLNYGYTF
TRBV5-4,TRBJ2-3,TRBD2,NA,TGTGCCAGCAGCCCGGGACTAGCGGGGGATACGCAGTATTTT,CASSPGLAGDTQYF
TRBV4-1,TRBJ2-7,NA,NA,TGCGCCAGCAGCCAAGAGCCCACTAGCGAGCAGTACTTC,CASSQEPTSEQYF
TRBV10-1,TRBJ1-2,TRBD1,once,TGCGCCAGCACCGGGGGAGGTGCAGGGGGAGAAGGCTACACCTTC,CASTGGGAGGEGYTF
TRBV7-9,TRBJ2-1,TRBD2,NA,TGTGCCAGCAGCTTAGAGACTAGCGGGAGGGATGAGCAGTTCTTC,CASSLETSGRDEQFF
TRBV9,TRBJ2-1,NA,NA,TGTGCCAGCAGTGACGGGGGATATCAGCAGTTCTTC,CASSDGGYQQFF
TRBV25-1,TRBJ1-1,TRBD1,NA,TGTGCCAGCAGCCTACAGGGGCGGACTGAAGCTTTCTTT,CASSLQGRTEAFF
TRBV5-6,TRBJ2-1,TRBD1,NA,TGTGCCAGCAGCTTGGAAGGACAGGGTTTTCATGAGCAGTTCTTC,CASSLEGQGFHEQFF
TRBV11-2,TRBJ1-1,TRBD1,NA,TGTGCCAGCAGCGGACAGGGAAACACTGAAGCTTTCTTT,CASSGQGNTEAFF
TRBV29-1,TRBJ2-4,TRBD1,NA,TGCAGCGTTGAAGATCTTGGACAGGGGGCTCAGTACTTC,CSVEDLGQGAQYF
TRBV15,TRBJ2-7,TRBD2,few,TGTGCCACCAGCAGAGGTTTTCTAGCGGGCCTCGAGCAGTACTTC,CATSRGFLAGLEQYF
TRBV18,TRBJ2-5,TRBD1,NA,TGTGCCAGCTCCCCTGGACAGGGGGAGACCCAGTACTTC,CASSPGQGETQYF
TRBV18,TRBJ2-1,TRBD2,NA,TGTGCCAGCAAAACTAGCGGGAGTATCTATGAGCAGTTCTTC,CASKTSGSIYEQFF
TRBV2,TRBJ1-4,NA,NA,TGTGCCAGCAGTGAAGGGACGGGGTTTGAAAAACTGTTTTTT,CASSEGTGFEKLFF
TRBV2,TRBJ2-2,NA,NA,TGTGCCAGCAGACTAAGGGGCACCGGGGAGCTGTTTTTT,CASRLRGTGELFF
TRBV11-1,TRBJ2-3,TRBD2,NA,TGTGCCAGCAGCTCCGAACCAGGACTAGCGGGGGTAGTAGATACGCAGTATTTT,CASSSEPGLAGVVDTQYF
TRBV20-1,TRBJ1-1,NA,NA,TGCAGTGCTAGTCCAGAATCTGAAGCTTTCTTT,CSASPESEAFF
TRBV4-2,TRBJ2-1,NA,NA,TGTGCCAGCAGCCTGAACCTAGCAGCCGACTACAATGAGCAGTTCTTC,CASSLNLAADYNEQFF
TRBV21-1,TRBJ1-5,NA,NA,TGTGCCAGCAGCATTATTCGACAGGGCCAACAGCCCCAGCATTTT,CASSIIRQGQQPQHF
TRBV2,TRBJ1-1,TRBD1,NA,TGTGCCAGCAGCAAAGGACAGGTATCAAACACTGAAGCTTTCTTT,CASSKGQVSNTEAFF
TRBV5-8,TRBJ2-7,TRBD1,once,TGTGCCAGCAGCAGAGACAGGGACGAGCAGTACTTC,CASSRDRDEQYF
TRBV6-5,TRBJ2-5,TRBD2,NA,TGTGCCAGCAGGACGGGACTAGCGAGAAAAGAGACCCAGTACTTC,CASRTGLARKETQYF
TRBV5-4,TRBJ2-1,TRBD2,NA,TGTGCCAGCAGCACACAGGGACTAGCGGCCTACAATGAGCAGTTCTTC,CASSTQGLAAYNEQFF
TRBV15,TRBJ1-3,NA,few,TGTGCCACCAGCCCGGGACTAGCTGGAAACACCATATATTTT,CATSPGLAGNTIYF
TRBV7-9,TRBJ1-2,TRBD1,NA,TGTGCCAGCACCATTGGGGGGACAGGGATGATCTATGGCTACACCTTC,CASTIGGTGMIYGYTF
TRBV6-6,TRBJ2-3,NA,NA,TGTGCCAGCAGTTACGTTGCGCTACTTAGCACAGATACGCAGTATTTT,CASSYVALLSTDTQYF
TRBV7-9,TRBJ2-3,NA,NA,TGTGCCAGCAGCTTTTCGGTTTCTGATACGCAGTATTTT,CASSFSVSDTQYF
TRBV5-1,TRBJ2-1,TRBD2,NA,TGCGCCAGCAGCGATAGCGGGAGGCGGGAGCAGTTCTTC,CASSDSGRREQFF